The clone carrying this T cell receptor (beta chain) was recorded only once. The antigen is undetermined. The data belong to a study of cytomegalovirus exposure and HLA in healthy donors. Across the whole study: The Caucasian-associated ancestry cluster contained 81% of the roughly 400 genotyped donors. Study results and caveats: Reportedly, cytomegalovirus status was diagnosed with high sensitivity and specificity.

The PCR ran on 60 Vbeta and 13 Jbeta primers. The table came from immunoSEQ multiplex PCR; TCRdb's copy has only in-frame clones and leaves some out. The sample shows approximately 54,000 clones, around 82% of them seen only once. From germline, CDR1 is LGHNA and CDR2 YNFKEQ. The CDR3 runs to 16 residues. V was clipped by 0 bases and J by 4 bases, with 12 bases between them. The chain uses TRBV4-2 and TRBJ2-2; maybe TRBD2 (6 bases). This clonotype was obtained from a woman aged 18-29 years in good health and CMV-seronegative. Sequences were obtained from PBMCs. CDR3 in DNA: TGTGCCAGCAGCCAAGACGGGGGAACGAGCACCGGGGAGCTGTTTTTT. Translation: CASSQDGGTSTGELFF.